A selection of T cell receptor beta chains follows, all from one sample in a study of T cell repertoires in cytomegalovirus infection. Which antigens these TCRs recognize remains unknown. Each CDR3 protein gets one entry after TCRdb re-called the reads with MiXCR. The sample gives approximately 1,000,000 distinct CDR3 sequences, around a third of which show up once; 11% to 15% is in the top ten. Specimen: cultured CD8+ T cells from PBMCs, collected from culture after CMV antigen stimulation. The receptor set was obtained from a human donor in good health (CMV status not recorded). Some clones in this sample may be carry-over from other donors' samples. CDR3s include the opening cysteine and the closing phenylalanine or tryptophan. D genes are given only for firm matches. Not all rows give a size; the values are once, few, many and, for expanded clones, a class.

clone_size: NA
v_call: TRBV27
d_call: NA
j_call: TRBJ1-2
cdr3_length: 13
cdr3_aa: CASSLQGTVGYTF
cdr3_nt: TGTGCCAGCAGTTTGCAGGGGACGGTTGGCTACACCTTC

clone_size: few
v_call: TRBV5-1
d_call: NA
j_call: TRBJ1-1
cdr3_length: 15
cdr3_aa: CASSSARTTGYEAFF
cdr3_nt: TGCGCCAGCAGCTCGGCAAGAACAACTGGGTATGAAGCTTTCTTT

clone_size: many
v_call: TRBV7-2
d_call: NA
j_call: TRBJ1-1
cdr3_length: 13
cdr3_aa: CASSLGSQTEAFF
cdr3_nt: TGTGCCAGCAGCTTAGGGTCGCAGACTGAAGCTTTCTTT

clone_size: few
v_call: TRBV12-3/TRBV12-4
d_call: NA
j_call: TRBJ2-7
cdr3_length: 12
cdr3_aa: CASSKTGDEQYF
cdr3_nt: TGTGCCAGCTCAAAAACGGGGGACGAGCAGTACTTC

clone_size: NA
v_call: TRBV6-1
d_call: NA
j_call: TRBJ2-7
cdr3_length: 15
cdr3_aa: CASSEDWTLSYEQYF
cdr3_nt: TGTGCCAGCAGTGAGGATTGGACACTTTCCTACGAGCAGTACTTC

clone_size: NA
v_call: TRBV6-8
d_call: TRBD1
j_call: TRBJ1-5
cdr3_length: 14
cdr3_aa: CANSYSDRVQPQHF
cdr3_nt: TGTGCCAACAGTTACTCGGACAGGGTCCAGCCCCAGCATTTT

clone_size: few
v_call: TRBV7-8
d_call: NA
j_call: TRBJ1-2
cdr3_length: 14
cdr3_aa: CASSLLGLSYGYTF
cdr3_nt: TGTGCCAGCAGCCTACTAGGACTTAGCTATGGCTACACCTTC

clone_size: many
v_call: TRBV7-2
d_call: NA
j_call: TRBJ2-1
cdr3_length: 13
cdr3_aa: CASSPVPYNEQFF
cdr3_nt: TGTGCCAGCAGCCCGGTCCCCTACAATGAGCAGTTCTTC

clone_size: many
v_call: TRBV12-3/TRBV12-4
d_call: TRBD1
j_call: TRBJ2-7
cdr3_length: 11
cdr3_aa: CASSTGAEQYF
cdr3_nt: TGTGCCAGCAGCACAGGGGCCGAGCAGTACTTC

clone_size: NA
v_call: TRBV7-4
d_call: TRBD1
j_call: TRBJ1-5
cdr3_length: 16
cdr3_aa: CASSLSRGRRDQPQHF
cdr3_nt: TGTGCCAGCAGCCTTAGCAGGGGGCGCCGGGATCAGCCCCAGCATTTT

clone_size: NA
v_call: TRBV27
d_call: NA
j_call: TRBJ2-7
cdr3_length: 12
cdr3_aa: CASSNSAYEQYF
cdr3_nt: TGTGCCAGCAGCAACAGCGCCTACGAGCAGTACTTC

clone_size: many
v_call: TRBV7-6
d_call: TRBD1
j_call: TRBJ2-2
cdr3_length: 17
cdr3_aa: CASSSSAGQVLAGELFF
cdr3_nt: TGTGCCAGCAGCTCGTCCGCGGGACAGGTCCTTGCCGGGGAGCTGTTTTTT

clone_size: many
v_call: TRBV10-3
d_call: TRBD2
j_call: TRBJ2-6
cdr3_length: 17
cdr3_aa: CAISEGLEVSGANVLTF
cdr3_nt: TGTGCCATCAGTGAGGGACTAGAAGTCTCTGGGGCCAACGTCCTGACTTTC

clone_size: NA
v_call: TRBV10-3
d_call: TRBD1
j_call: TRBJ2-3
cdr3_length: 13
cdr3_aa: CAIRIDRVNTQYF
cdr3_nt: TGTGCCATCAGAATCGACAGGGTAAATACGCAGTATTTT

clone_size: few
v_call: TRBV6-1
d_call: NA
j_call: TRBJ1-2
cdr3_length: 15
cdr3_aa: CASSAETTGYYGYTF
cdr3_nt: TGTGCCAGCAGTGCTGAGACAACGGGTTACTATGGCTACACCTTC

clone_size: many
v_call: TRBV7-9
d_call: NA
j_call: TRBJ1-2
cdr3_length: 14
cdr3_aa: CASSGPGASHGYTF
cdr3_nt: TGTGCCAGCAGCGGTCCGGGGGCAAGCCATGGCTACACCTTC

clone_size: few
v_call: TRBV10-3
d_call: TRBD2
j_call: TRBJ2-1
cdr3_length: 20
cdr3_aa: CAISDPTGTSGTPSYNEQFF
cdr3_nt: TGTGCCATCAGTGACCCAACCGGGACTAGCGGAACACCTTCTTACAATGAGCAGTTCTTC